This note documents a single TCR beta chain sequence. Antigen specificity is unknown. The data belong to a study of siplizumab effects on memory and regulatory T cells. In germline, CDR1 is SSHAT, CDR2 FNYEAQ (reference sequence). Trimming took off 5 bases at V and 1 base at J, with 32 bases between the two ends. This CDR3 comprises 21 residues. Study results and caveats: Major contributors to the alloresponse seemed to be naive T cells, which also appeared more diverse than memory cells.

The table came from immunoSEQ multiplex PCR; TCRdb's copy has only in-frame clones and leaves some out. The sample carries around 82,000 clones, roughly 93% recorded once. The sequence was obtained from a human donor in good health. The gene calls are TRBV7-7 and TRBJ1-1; D is perhaps TRBD1 (5 bases). Source material: CD8+ T cells sorted from blood. CDR3 DNA sequence: TGTGCCAGCAGCACAAAGCAGGGAAGTGCGGGTTCGCATTCCGGGAACACTGAAGCTTTCTTT. Its protein is CASSTKQGSAGSHSGNTEAFF.